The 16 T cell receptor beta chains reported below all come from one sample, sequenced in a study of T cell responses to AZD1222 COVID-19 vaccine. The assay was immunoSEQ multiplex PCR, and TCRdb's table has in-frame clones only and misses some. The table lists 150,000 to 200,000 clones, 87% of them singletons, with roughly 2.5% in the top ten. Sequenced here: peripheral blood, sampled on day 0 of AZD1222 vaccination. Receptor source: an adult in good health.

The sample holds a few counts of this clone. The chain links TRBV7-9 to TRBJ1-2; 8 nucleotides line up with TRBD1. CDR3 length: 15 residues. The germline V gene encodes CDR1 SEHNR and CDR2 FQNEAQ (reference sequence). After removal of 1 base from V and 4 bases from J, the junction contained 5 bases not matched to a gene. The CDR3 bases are TGTGCCAGCAGCTTAGGACAGGGGACCTTCTATGGCTACACCTTC. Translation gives CASSLGQGTFYGYTF.

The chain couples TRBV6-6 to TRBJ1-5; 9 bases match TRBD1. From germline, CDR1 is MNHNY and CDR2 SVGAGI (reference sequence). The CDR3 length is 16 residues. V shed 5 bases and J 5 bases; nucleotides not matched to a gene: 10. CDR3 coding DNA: TGTGCCAGCAGTCGATTGGGACAGGGTCTCTATCAGCCCCAGCATTTT. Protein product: CASSRLGQGLYQPQHF.

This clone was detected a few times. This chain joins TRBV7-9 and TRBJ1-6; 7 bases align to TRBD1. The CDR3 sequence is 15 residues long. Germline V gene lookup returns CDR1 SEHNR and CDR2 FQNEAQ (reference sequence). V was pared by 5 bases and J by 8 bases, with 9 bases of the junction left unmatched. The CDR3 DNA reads TGTGCCAGCAGCCATACGACAGGGTGGGATTCACCCCTCCACTTT. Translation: CASSHTTGWDSPLHF.

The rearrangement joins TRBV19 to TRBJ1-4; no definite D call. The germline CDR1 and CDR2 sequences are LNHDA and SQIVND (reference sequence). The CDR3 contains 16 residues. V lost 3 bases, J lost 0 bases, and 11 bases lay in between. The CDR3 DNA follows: TGTGCCAGTAGTATTGGGCAGGCTGCAACTAATGAAAAACTGTTTTTT. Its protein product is CASSIGQAATNEKLFF.

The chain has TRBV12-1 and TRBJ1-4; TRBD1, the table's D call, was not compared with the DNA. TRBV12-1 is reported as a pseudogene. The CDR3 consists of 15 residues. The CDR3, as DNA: TGTGCCAGCAGCTTTCGGGACAGGGCTAATGAAAAACTGTTTTTT. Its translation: CASSFRDRANEKLFF.

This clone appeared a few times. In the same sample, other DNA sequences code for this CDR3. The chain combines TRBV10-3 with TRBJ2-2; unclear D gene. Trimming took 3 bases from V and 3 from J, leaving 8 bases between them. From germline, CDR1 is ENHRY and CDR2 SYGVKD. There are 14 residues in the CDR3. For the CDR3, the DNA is TGTGCCATCAGTGATGCCGGAGACACCGGGGAGCTGTTTTTT. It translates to CAISDAGDTGELFF.

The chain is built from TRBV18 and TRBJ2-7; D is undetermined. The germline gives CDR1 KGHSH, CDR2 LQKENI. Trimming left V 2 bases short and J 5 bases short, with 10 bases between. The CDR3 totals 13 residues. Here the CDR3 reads CASSPTTLHEQYF. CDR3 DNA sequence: TGTGCCAGCTCACCAACTACCCTCCACGAGCAGTACTTC.

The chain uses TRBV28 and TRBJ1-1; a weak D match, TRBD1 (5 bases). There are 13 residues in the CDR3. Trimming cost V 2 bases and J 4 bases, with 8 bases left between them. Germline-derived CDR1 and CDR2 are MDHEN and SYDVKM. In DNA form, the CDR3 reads TGTGCCAGCAGTTTACCAGGGCGCACTGAAGCTTTCTTT. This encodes CASSLPGRTEAFF. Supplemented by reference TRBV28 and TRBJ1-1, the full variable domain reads DVKVTQSSRYLVKRTGEKVFLECVQDMDHENMFWYRQDPGLGLRLIYFSYDVKMKEKGDIPEGYSVSREKKERFSLILESASTNQTSMYLCASSLPGRTEAFFGQGTRLTVV.

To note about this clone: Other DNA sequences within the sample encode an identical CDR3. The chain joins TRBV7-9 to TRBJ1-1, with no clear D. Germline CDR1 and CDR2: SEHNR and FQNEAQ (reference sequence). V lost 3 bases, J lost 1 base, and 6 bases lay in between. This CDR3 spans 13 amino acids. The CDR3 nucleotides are TGTGCCAGCAGCTTTTCTGAGAACACTGAAGCTTTCTTT. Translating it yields CASSFSENTEAFF.

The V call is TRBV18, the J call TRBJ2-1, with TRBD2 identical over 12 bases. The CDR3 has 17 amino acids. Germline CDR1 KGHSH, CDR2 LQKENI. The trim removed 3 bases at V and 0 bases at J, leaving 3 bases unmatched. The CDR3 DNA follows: TGTGCCAGCTCACCCTGGACTAGCGGGGCCTCCTACAATGAGCAGTTCTTC. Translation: CASSPWTSGASYNEQFF. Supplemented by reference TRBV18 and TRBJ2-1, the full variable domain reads NAGVMQNPRHLVRRRGQEARLRCSPMKGHSHVYWYRQLPEEGLKFMVYLQKENIIDESGMPKERFSAEFPKEGPSILRIQQVVRGDSAAYFCASSPWTSGASYNEQFFGPGTRLTVL.

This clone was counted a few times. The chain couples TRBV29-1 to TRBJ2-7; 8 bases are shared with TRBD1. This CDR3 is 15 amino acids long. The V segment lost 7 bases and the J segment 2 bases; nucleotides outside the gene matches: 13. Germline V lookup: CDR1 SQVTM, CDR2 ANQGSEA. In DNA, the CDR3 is TGCAGCGCGTCTTTGGGACAGGACGCAACCTACGAGCAGTACTTC. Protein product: CSASLGQDATYEQYF.

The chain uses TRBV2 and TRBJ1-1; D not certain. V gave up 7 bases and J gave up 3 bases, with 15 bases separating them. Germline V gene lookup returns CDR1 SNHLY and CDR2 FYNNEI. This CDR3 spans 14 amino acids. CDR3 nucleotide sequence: TGTGCCAGCATGTTTATCGGGATGGACACTGAAGCTTTCTTT. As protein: CASMFIGMDTEAFF. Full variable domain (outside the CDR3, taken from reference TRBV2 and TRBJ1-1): EPEVTQTPSHQVTQMGQEVILRCVPISNHLYFYWYRQILGQKVEFLVSFYNNEISEKSEIFDDQFSVERPDGSNFTLKIRSTKLEDSAMYFCASMFIGMDTEAFFGQGTRLTVV.

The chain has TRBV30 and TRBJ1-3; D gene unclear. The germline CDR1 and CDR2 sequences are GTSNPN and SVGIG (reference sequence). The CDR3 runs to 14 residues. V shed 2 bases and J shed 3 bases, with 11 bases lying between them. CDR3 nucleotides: TGTGCCTGGAGTCACAGTACCCTTGGAAACACCATATATTTT. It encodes CAWSHSTLGNTIYF.

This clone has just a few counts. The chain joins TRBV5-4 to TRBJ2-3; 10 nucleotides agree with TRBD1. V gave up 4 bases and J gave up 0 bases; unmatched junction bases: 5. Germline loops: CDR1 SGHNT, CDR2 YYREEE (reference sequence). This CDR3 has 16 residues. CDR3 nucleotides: TGTGCCAGCAGCCTCGGACAGGGGGTTAGCACAGATACGCAGTATTTT. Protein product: CASSLGQGVSTDTQYF.

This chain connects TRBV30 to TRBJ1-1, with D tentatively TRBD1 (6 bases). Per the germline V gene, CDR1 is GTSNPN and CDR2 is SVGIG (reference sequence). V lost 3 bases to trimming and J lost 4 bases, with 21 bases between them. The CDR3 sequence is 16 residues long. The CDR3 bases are TGTGCCTGGAGGACCCCTACCACAGGGAGGGCCACTGAAGCTTTCTTT. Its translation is CAWRTPTTGRATEAFF.

The CDR3 nucleotides are TGTGCCAGCACTATGAGGCGGTGGGGGTATGGCTACACCTTC. This encodes CASTMRRWGYGYTF. The chain joins TRBV6-5 to TRBJ1-2; a possible D gene is TRBD1 (5 bases). CDR3 size: 14 residues. The germline CDR1 and CDR2 sequences are MNHEY and SVGAGI. V gave up 7 bases and J gave up 5 bases, with 17 bases separating them.